This TCR beta chain was sequenced for a study of blood T cell repertoires in COVID-19. Clones were read by immunoSEQ multiplex PCR, and TCRdb kept only the in-frame ones, dropping some. The sample lists about 100,000 clones, roughly 90% occurring once. Germline CDR1 and CDR2: MDHEN and SYDVKM. V lost 10 bases and J lost 3, with 15 bases in between. This CDR3 is built from 13 residues. The sequenced sample consisted of peripheral blood. The rearrangement uses TRBV28 and TRBJ1-2; TRBD1 might be the D (5 bases). The TCR comes from an elderly man with acute or convalescent COVID-19. The CDR3 DNA sequence: TGTGCCACAAGAGACCCGGGGGACTATGGCTACACCTTC. Translation: CATRDPGDYGYTF.